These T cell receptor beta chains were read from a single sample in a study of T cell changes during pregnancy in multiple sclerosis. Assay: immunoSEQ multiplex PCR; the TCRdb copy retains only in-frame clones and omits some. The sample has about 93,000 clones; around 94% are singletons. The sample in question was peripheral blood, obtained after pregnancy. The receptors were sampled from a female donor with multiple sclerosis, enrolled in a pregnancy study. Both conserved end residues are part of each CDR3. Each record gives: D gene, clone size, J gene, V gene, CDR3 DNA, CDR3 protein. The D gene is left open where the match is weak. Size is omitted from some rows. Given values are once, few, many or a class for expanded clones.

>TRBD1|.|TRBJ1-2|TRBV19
TGTGCCAGTAGTATCGGGACAGGGGGCGCATTCGGCTACACCTTC
CASSIGTGGAFGYTF
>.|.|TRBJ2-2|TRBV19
TGTGCCAGTACGGTAGGGGCCGGGGAGCTGTTTTTT
CASTVGAGELFF
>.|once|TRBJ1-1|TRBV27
TGTGCCAGCAGTTTAGAGGACAGTACCTTCACCACTGAAGCTTTCTTT
CASSLEDSTFTTEAFF
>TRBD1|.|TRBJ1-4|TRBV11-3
TGTGCCAGCAGCTTAGTCGGAAGGGGGCGCGTCAATGAAAAACTGTTTTTT
CASSLVGRGRVNEKLFF
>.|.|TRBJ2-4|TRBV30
TGTGCCTGGAGTGAATCAGAGGACAGAAAAAACATTCAGTACTTC
CAWSESEDRKNIQYF
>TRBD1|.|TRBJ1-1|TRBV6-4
TGTGCCAGCAGTAATTCGGGGACAGGGAAAGCTTTCTTT
CASSNSGTGKAFF
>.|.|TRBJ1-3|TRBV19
TGTGCCAGTAGACAGGACAGCTCTGGAAACACCATATATTTT
CASRQDSSGNTIYF
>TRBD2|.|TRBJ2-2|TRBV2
TGTGCCAGCAGGGATAGCGGGGGGCCCGGGGAGCTGTTTTTT
CASRDSGGPGELFF
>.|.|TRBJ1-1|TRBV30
TGTGCCTGGAGTGTAAACAGGTTGGACACTGAAGCTTTCTTT
CAWSVNRLDTEAFF
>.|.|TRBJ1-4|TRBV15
TGTGCCACCAGCAGAGTATTAGGGGAGGCTAATGAAAAACTGTTTTTT
CATSRVLGEANEKLFF
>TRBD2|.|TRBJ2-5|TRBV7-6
TGTGCCAGCAGCTCACGACTAGCGGGAGGGCCGATCCGGGAGACCCAGTACTTC
CASSSRLAGGPIRETQYF
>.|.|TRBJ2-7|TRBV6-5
TGTGCCAGCAGTTACTCGGGGCACGAGCAGTACTTC
CASSYSGHEQYF
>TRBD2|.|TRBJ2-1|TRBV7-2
TGTGCCAGCAGCTGGGGACTACGAGAGCAGTTCTTC
CASSWGLREQFF
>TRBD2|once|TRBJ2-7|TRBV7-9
TGTGCCAGCAGCGGACTAGCGGGGGGCCCACGGTACTTC
CASSGLAGGPRYF
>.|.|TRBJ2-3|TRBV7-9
TGTGCCAGCAGCCAGCTCGTGGGACTGGGTTCAGATACGCAGTATTTT
CASSQLVGLGSDTQYF
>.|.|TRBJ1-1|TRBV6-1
TGTGCCAGCACCCATCCCCCAGGCTTGAACACTGAAGCTTTCTTT
CASTHPPGLNTEAFF
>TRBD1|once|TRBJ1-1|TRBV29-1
TGCAGCGTCATTACAGGGGACTACACTGAAGCTTTCTTT
CSVITGDYTEAFF
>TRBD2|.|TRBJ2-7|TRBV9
TGTGCCAGCAGCGTAGATAGCGGGAGGGGGATCTACGAGCAGTACTTC
CASSVDSGRGIYEQYF
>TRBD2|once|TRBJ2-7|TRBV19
TGTGCCAGTAGCAGACCTGGAGCGGGAAATGCCTACGAGCAGTACTTC
CASSRPGAGNAYEQYF
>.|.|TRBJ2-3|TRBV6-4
TGTGCCAGCAGTGACTCCGGGACTCCTAGCACAGATACGCAGTATTTT
CASSDSGTPSTDTQYF
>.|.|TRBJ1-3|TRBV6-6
TGTGCCAGCAGTGGCCTCGGGGGGGTAAACACCATATATTTT
CASSGLGGVNTIYF
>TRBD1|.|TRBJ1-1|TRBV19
TGTGCCAGCGGGGACAGGGGTAGGACTGAAGCTTTCTTT
CASGDRGRTEAFF
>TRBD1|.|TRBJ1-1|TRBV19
TGTGCCAGTAGTTCTGCGAGCGCCATCGGACAGGGGGAAGCTTTCTTT
CASSSASAIGQGEAFF
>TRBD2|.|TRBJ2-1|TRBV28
TGTGCCAGCAGACTGGGACTAGCGGGAGATGTATACTACAATGAGCAGTTCTTC
CASRLGLAGDVYYNEQFF
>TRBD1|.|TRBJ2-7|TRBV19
TGTGCCAGCAATACCGGGACAGGGCTTTACGAGCAGTACTTC
CASNTGTGLYEQYF
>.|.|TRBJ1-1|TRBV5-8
TGTGCCAGCAGGGAGGAAATCGCTGAAGCTTTCTTT
CASREEIAEAFF
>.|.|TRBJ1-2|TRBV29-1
TGCAGCGTTAAGCAGGGACAAGGCTACACCTTC
CSVKQGQGYTF
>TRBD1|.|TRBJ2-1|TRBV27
TGTGCCAGCAGTCCTGGGACAGGGGGTCACAATGAGCAGTTCTTC
CASSPGTGGHNEQFF
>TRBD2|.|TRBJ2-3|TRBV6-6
TGTGCCAGCCGGCAATCGAGACTAGCGGGGACAGATACGCAGTATTTT
CASRQSRLAGTDTQYF
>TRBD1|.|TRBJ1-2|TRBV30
TGTGCCTGGAGTCAGGGGGCAGCCGGCTACACCTTC
CAWSQGAAGYTF
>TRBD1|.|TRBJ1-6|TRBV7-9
TGTGCCAGCAGCCCCCGGGGGACAGGGGTTTCACCCCTCCACTTT
CASSPRGTGVSPLHF
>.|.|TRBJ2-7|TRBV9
TGTGCCAGCAGCGTAGGGACAGAAATATTCTACGAGCAGTACTTC
CASSVGTEIFYEQYF
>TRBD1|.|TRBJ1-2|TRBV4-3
TGCGCCAGCAGCCAAGATAGAGGAAGGGACAGGGGTACTGGGGGCTACACCTTC
CASSQDRGRDRGTGGYTF
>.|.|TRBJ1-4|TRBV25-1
TGTGCCAGCAGTGGCGATAATGAAAAACTGTTTTTT
CASSGDNEKLFF
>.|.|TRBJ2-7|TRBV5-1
TGCGCCAGCAGGCGGAGCACAGGCCCAACCTACGAGCAGTACTTC
CASRRSTGPTYEQYF
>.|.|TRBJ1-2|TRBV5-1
TGCGCCAGCAGCATACAGGGTCCCCCAAACTATGGCTACACCTTC
CASSIQGPPNYGYTF
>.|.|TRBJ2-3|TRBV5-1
TGCGCCAGCAGCTTAGTGGCAGGGGGGAGCACAGATACGCAGTATTTT
CASSLVAGGSTDTQYF
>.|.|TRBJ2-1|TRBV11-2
TGTGCCAGCAGCTTAGGTTCCCCGACAGAAATCAGGTTGAATGAGCAGTTCTTC
CASSLGSPTEIRLNEQFF
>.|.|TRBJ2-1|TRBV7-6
TGTGCCAGCAGCTTACGGAGCACGGGAGAGCAGTTCTTC
CASSLRSTGEQFF
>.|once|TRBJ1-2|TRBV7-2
TGTGCCAGCAGCTTCGATCGGTATGGCTACACCTTC
CASSFDRYGYTF
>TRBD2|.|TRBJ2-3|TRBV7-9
TGTGCCAGCAGCTTGACTAGCGGGATCCTTGGCACAGATACGCAGTATTTT
CASSLTSGILGTDTQYF
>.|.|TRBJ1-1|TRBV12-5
TGTGCTAGTGGTTTTTTGGCGGGGGACACTGAAGCTTTCTTT
CASGFLAGDTEAFF
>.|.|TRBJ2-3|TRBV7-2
TGTGCCAGCAGCGCCTTCGAGGGAGCATCAGATACGCAGTATTTT
CASSAFEGASDTQYF
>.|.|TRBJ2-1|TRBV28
TGTGCCAGCAGTTTGGCATACCGGAGCTCCTACAATGAGCAGTTCTTC
CASSLAYRSSYNEQFF
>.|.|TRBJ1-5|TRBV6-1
TGTGCCAGCAGGAGTAATCAGCCCCAGCATTTT
CASRSNQPQHF
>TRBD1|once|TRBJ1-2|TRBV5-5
TGTGCCAGCAGCCCATACAGGGGCGGCTATGGCTACACCTTC
CASSPYRGGYGYTF
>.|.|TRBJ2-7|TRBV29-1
TGCAGCGTTGATCTGTACCCCGGCGAGCAGTACTTC
CSVDLYPGEQYF
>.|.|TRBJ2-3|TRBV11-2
TGTGCCAGCAGCTTAGGTGCTAGCGAGTATTTT
CASSLGASEYF
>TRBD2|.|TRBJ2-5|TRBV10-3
TGTGCCATCAGTGAGTACACTAGCGGGGGGTTAAACCAAGAGACCCAGTACTTC
CAISEYTSGGLNQETQYF
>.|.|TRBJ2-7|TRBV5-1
TGCGCCAGCAGCTTGGATTTCGGGGGACGGGGCGAGCAGTACTTC
CASSLDFGGRGEQYF
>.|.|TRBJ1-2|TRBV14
TGTGCCAGCAGCCAAGAAAGTATGAGGGTTGGCTACACCTTC
CASSQESMRVGYTF
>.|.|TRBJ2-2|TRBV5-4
TGTGCCAGCAGCGCGGACTTAGCTAACACCGGGGAGCTGTTTTTT
CASSADLANTGELFF
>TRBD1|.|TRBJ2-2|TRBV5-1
TGCGCCAGCAGCTCCCGTCCCTCCGGGACAGGGGGTAACACCGGGGAGCTGTTTTTT
CASSSRPSGTGGNTGELFF
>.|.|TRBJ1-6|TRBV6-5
TGTGCCAGCAGTTACTTGGCCTCACCCCTCCACTTT
CASSYLASPLHF
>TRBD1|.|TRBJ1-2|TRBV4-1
TGCGCCAGCAGCCAAGGACAGGGGCCAGGATCTGGCTACACCTTC
CASSQGQGPGSGYTF